These 25 T cell receptor beta chains originate from one sample sequenced in a study of blood T cell repertoires in COVID-19. Using immunoSEQ multiplex PCR, the repertoire was profiled, and TCRdb retains in-frame clones only, with some absent. The top ten hold 7.5% to 9.5% of the sample, which has roughly 200,000 clones, more than 75% seen once. Specimen: peripheral blood. Receptors were obtained from an elderly woman with COVID-19, enrolled during active disease.

The sample holds one count of this clone. As DNA, the CDR3 is TGTGCCACTGGGGATAGCGGCTCCTACGAGCAGTACTTC. As protein: CATGDSGSYEQYF. This chain uses TRBV24-1 with TRBJ2-7, with D perhaps matching TRBD2 (6 bases). The CDR3 covers 13 residues. Trimming stripped 10 bases from V and 0 bases from J, with 12 bases between. The germline CDR1 and CDR2 sequences are KGHDR and SFDVKD.

The V and J genes are TRBV10-3 and TRBJ1-5; D is possibly TRBD1 (6 bases). The CDR3 has 15 amino acids. Trimming left V 2 bases short and J 3 bases short, with 11 bases between. Germline V gene sequence: CDR1 ENHRY, CDR2 SYGVKD. CDR3 in amino acids: CAISETAGDNQPQHF. The CDR3 DNA reads as TGTGCCATCAGTGAGACGGCAGGGGACAATCAGCCCCAGCATTTT.

This chain links TRBV28 with TRBJ1-4, with 9 bases that match TRBD1. The junction had 7 bases not matched to a gene; V was cut back by 7 bases and J by 7 bases. Per the germline V gene, CDR1 is MDHEN and CDR2 is SYDVKM. This CDR3 is 14 amino acids long. This chain's CDR3 is CASIDRGRGEKLFF. The CDR3 DNA reads TGTGCCAGCATTGACAGGGGGAGAGGTGAAAAACTGTTTTTT. The variable domain in full, with the rest retrieved from reference TRBV28 and TRBJ1-4, is DVKVTQSSRYLVKRTGEKVFLECVQDMDHENMFWYRQDPGLGLRLIYFSYDVKMKEKGDIPEGYSVSREKKERFSLILESASTNQTSMYLCASIDRGRGEKLFFGSGTQLSVL.

V usage is TRBV7-2 and J usage is TRBJ2-2; D is ambiguous. Germline V lookup: CDR1 SGHTA, CDR2 FQGNSA. V was cut by 5 bases and J by 0 bases, with 7 bases left in between. The CDR3 covers 14 residues. The CDR3 nucleotides are TGTGCCAGCAGCCCTCCTGCGAACACCGGGGAGCTGTTTTTT. This codes for CASSPPANTGELFF.

The chain is built from TRBV18 and TRBJ2-3; D may be TRBD1 (5 bases). The CDR3 consists of 14 residues. V was clipped by 3 bases and J by 2 bases, with 9 bases between them. In germline, CDR1 is KGHSH, CDR2 LQKENI. CDR3 in amino acids: CASSPKGDTDTQYF. The DNA for the CDR3 is TGTGCCAGCTCACCTAAAGGGGACACAGATACGCAGTATTTT. Combining the CDR3 with reference TRBV18 and TRBJ2-3 gives the whole variable domain NAGVMQNPRHLVRRRGQEARLRCSPMKGHSHVYWYRQLPEEGLKFMVYLQKENIIDESGMPKERFSAEFPKEGPSILRIQQVVRGDSAAYFCASSPKGDTDTQYFGPGTRLTVL.

The V call is TRBV2, the J call TRBJ2-5, with no clear D. The V end was cut by 8 bases, the J end by 1 base, with 2 bases between. This CDR3 is built from 10 residues. Germline V CDR1 and CDR2: SNHLY, FYNNEI. This chain's CDR3 is CASLQETQYF. The CDR3, as DNA: TGTGCCAGCCTCCAAGAGACCCAGTACTTC. The full variable domain, completed using reference TRBV2 and TRBJ2-5, is EPEVTQTPSHQVTQMGQEVILRCVPISNHLYFYWYRQILGQKVEFLVSFYNNEISEKSEIFDDQFSVERPDGSNFTLKIRSTKLEDSAMYFCASLQETQYFGPGTRLLVL.

V is TRBV5-1 and J is TRBJ1-1; D is ambiguous. The CDR3 contains 14 residues. CDR1 is SGHRS and CDR2 is YFSETQ in the germline V gene. V lost 3 bases and J 12 bases, leaving 21 bases between the germline ends. The CDR3 protein is CASSSSSTVGNTFF. In DNA form, the CDR3 reads TGCGCCAGCAGCTCCTCCTCAACAGTTGGTAATACTTTCTTT. Filled out from reference TRBV5-1 and TRBJ1-1, the complete variable domain reads KAGVTQTPRYLIKTRGQQVTLSCSPISGHRSVSWYQQTPGQGLQFLFEYFSETQRNKGNFPGRFSGRQFSNSRSEMNVSTLELGDSALYLCASSSSSTVGNTFFGQGTRLTVV.

This chain links TRBV3-1 (or the pseudogene TRBV3-2) with TRBJ2-1; D gene uncertain. Germline V gene data show CDR1 as LGHDT and CDR2 as YNNKEL (reference sequence). The CDR3 has 15 residues. Trimming stripped 0 bases from V and 1 base from J, with 7 bases between. CDR3 sequence reads: CASSQDYQSYNEQFF. CDR3 nucleotide sequence: TGTGCCAGCAGCCAAGATTATCAGTCCTACAATGAGCAGTTCTTC.

This clone was detected a few times. This rearrangement joins TRBV28 to TRBJ2-7, with TRBD1 as a possible D gene (6 bases). CDR3 length equals 19 residues. Trimming pared 5 bases from V and 0 bases from J, leaving 26 bases between. CDR1 is MDHEN and CDR2 is SYDVKM in the germline V gene. CDR3 in DNA: TGTGCCAGCAGTAGGGGGTTTAGGACTTCCGGAAAAAGCTCCTACGAGCAGTACTTC. Protein: CASSRGFRTSGKSSYEQYF.

The chain uses TRBV12-5 and TRBJ1-5, with 7 bases fitting TRBD1. In germline, CDR1 is LGHNT, CDR2 FRNRAP. CDR3 length equals 18 residues. The V and J ends lost 5 bases and 6 bases, in that order; junction bases with no gene match: 19. The CDR3 sequence is CASGPGGANRGISQPQHF. The CDR3 nucleotides are TGTGCTAGTGGTCCCGGGGGGGCGAACAGGGGAATAAGTCAGCCCCAGCATTTT.

The gene calls are TRBV14 and TRBJ1-1, with D uncertain. This CDR3 has 13 amino acids. CDR1 is SGHDN, CDR2 FVKESK, per germline. V lost 1 base, J lost 1 base, and 4 bases lay in between. The CDR3 nucleotides read TGTGCCAGCAGCCAAGTGAGGAACACTGAAGCTTTCTTT. Translated, it gives CASSQVRNTEAFF.

The chain couples TRBV30 to TRBJ2-2, with a weak D call TRBD2 (6 bases). V dropped 3 bases and J dropped 5 bases, with 13 bases sitting between them. The CDR3 runs to 14 residues. In germline, CDR1 is GTSNPN, CDR2 SVGIG (reference sequence). The DNA for the CDR3 is TGTGCCTGGAGCTTCGGAAGCGGGACCGGGGAGCTGTTTTTT. Translating gives CAWSFGSGTGELFF.

The V call is TRBV2, the J call TRBJ1-5, with a weak D call TRBD1 (5 bases). In germline, CDR1 is SNHLY, CDR2 FYNNEI. Trimming removed 1 base from V and 6 bases from J, with 10 bases in between. This CDR3 is 14 amino acids long. This CDR3 reads CASSEVRDVQPQHF. For the CDR3, the DNA is TGTGCCAGCAGTGAAGTCAGGGATGTTCAGCCCCAGCATTTT. The complete variable domain, with remaining parts taken from reference TRBV2 and TRBJ1-5, reads EPEVTQTPSHQVTQMGQEVILRCVPISNHLYFYWYRQILGQKVEFLVSFYNNEISEKSEIFDDQFSVERPDGSNFTLKIRSTKLEDSAMYFCASSEVRDVQPQHFGDGTRLSIL.

V gene TRBV27 combines with J gene TRBJ2-7, with 7 bases identical to TRBD1. Germline CDR1 MNHEY, CDR2 SMNVEV (reference sequence). The V gene end was trimmed by 8 bases and the J gene end by 4 bases; junction bases not matched to a gene: 14. The CDR3 is made up of 15 amino acids. CDR3 in amino acids: CASRETGTAIYEQYF. The CDR3 bases are TGTGCCAGCCGTGAGACCGGGACAGCAATTTACGAGCAGTACTTC.

The chain joins TRBV6-1 to TRBJ2-3; TRBD2 agrees at 12 bases. CDR1 and CDR2 (germline): MNHNS, SASEGT. The V segment lost 4 bases and the J segment 1 base; nucleotides outside the gene matches: 6. This CDR3 is 17 amino acids long. CDR3 sequence (DNA): TGTGCCAGCAGTGTGACTAGCGGGAGTGGGGGCACAGATACGCAGTATTTT. Protein product: CASSVTSGSGGTDTQYF.

This clone was counted a single time. V and J are TRBV7-2 and TRBJ1-5; D possibly corresponds to TRBD1 (6 bases). There are 16 residues in the CDR3. Germline CDR1 SGHTA, CDR2 FQGNSA. V was clipped by 6 bases and J by 6 bases, with 21 bases between them. CDR3 in amino acids: CASSRGNRVRGQPQHF. The CDR3 DNA is TGTGCCAGCAGTCGAGGAAACAGGGTCCGCGGTCAGCCCCAGCATTTT.

V and J are TRBV2 and TRBJ1-3; the D is unclear. This CDR3 spans 15 amino acids. Germline assignment: CDR1 SNHLY and CDR2 FYNNEI. Trimming cost V 1 base and J 2 bases, with 9 bases left between them. The CDR3 sequence: CASSEEGGTGNTIYF. In DNA, the CDR3 is TGTGCCAGCAGTGAAGAGGGAGGGACTGGAAACACCATATATTTT.

The chain joins TRBV18 to TRBJ1-1, with D tentatively TRBD1 (6 bases). The germline V gene encodes CDR1 KGHSH and CDR2 LQKENI. The CDR3 sequence is 13 residues long. V dropped 3 bases and J dropped 7 bases, with 12 bases sitting between them. CDR3 sequence (DNA): TGTGCCAGCTCACCGCGACAGGACGTTGAAGCTTTCTTT. Translation: CASSPRQDVEAFF.

The V and J genes are TRBV5-5 and TRBJ2-7, with D possibly being TRBD2 (6 bases). Germline CDR1 SGHKS, CDR2 YYEKEE (reference sequence). V was clipped by 6 bases and J by 6 bases, with 19 bases between them. The CDR3 contains 14 residues. The CDR3: CASNNALRGGEQYF. DNA of the CDR3: TGTGCCAGCAACAATGCCCTGAGGGGAGGCGAGCAGTACTTC.

J is TRBJ1-1 and V is TRBV7-3; the match to TRBD1 covers 8 bases. The V gene end was trimmed by 6 bases and the J gene end by 1 base; junction bases not matched to a gene: 1. Germline V lookup: CDR1 SGHTA, CDR2 FQGTGA. The CDR3 consists of 13 residues. CDR3: CASRGTGNTEAFF. The CDR3 DNA sequence: TGTGCCAGCAGAGGGACAGGGAACACTGAAGCTTTCTTT.

The rearrangement links TRBV18 to TRBJ2-7, with 8 bases fitting TRBD1. This CDR3 is 15 amino acids long. Germline V gene sequence: CDR1 KGHSH, CDR2 LQKENI. After removal of 5 bases from V and 2 bases from J, the junction contained 8 bases not matched to a gene. The DNA of the CDR3 is TGTGCCAGCTCATCCTTCGCAGGGGGCCCCTACGAGCAGTACTTC. Its translation is CASSSFAGGPYEQYF.

The gene calls are TRBV28 and TRBJ2-1; D is unresolved. With 7 bases removed from V and 0 bases from J, the gap between germline ends came to 16 bases. The CDR3 is 16 residues long. Germline lookup yields CDR1 MDHEN and CDR2 SYDVKM. CDR3 sequence (DNA): TGTGCCAGCACTAAGAACAGTTACAGCTCCTACAATGAGCAGTTCTTC. Amino acids: CASTKNSYSSYNEQFF.

This chain connects TRBV24-1 to TRBJ1-1; D is possibly TRBD1 (6 bases). Per germline, CDR1 KGHDR and CDR2 SFDVKD. This CDR3 comprises 15 residues. Between the trimmed V and J ends, which lost 4 bases and 2 bases, there was a span of 13 bases. The CDR3 nucleotides are TGTGCCACCAGTGAATCCCACAGGGAAAACACTGAAGCTTTCTTT. Translated, it gives CATSESHRENTEAFF.

The chain carries TRBV6-5 and TRBJ2-7; D is possibly TRBD1 (6 bases). Between the trimmed V and J ends, which lost 2 bases and 4 bases, there was a span of 15 bases. There are 15 residues in the CDR3. The germline gives CDR1 MNHEY, CDR2 SVGAGI. The CDR3 DNA follows: TGTGCCAGCAGTTACGCTGCAGGGGAAGTGTACGAGCAGTACTTC. Protein: CASSYAAGEVYEQYF.

This sequence joins TRBV6-5 and TRBJ1-6; D is unclear. Germline V gives CDR1 MNHEY, CDR2 SVGAGI. V gave up 2 bases and J gave up 7 bases, with 12 bases separating them. The CDR3 extends over 15 amino acids. Here the CDR3 reads CASSYEALGNSPLHF. DNA for the CDR3: TGTGCCAGCAGTTACGAGGCTCTTGGGAATTCACCCCTCCACTTT.